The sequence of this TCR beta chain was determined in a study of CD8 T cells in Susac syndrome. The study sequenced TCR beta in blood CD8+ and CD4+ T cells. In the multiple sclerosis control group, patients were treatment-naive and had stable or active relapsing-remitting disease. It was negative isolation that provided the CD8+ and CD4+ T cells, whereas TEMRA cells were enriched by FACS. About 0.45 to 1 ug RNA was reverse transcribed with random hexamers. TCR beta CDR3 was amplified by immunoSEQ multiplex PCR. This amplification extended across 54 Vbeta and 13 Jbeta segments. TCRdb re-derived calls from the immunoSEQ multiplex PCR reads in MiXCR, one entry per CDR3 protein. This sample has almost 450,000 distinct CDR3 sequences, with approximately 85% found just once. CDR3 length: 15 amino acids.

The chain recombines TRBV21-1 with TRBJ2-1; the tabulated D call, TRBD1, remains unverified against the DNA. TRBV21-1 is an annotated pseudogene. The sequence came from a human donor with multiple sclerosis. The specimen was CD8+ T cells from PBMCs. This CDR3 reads CASRGWGREMMEQFF. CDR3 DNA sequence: TGTGCCAGCAGGGGTTGGGGCAGGGAGATGATGGAGCAGTTCTTC.